Below, 10 T cell receptor beta chains from the same sample are listed, as sequenced in a study of T-cell reconstitution after alpha-beta-depleted transplantation in children. Construction of the TCRbeta library involved unique molecular identifiers. TCRdb recomputed calls from the PCR reads with MiXCR, one row per CDR3 protein. The sample holds some 640,000 distinct CDR3 sequences, over 15% seen once. The material sequenced was PBMCs from the stem cell graft donor, taken from the stem cell graft. The source is a human donor who donated a stem cell graft to a child with acute myeloid leukemia.

This clonotype turned up a few times. V and J are TRBV7-9 and TRBJ1-1; no firm D call. The V end was cut by 5 bases, the J end by 6 bases, with 25 bases between. CDR1 is SEHNR, CDR2 FQNEAQ, per germline (reference sequence). CDR3 size: 17 residues. The DNA for the CDR3 is TGTGCCAGCAGCCTCGGCCTGCGGGAAGGGTTGAGCCCTGAAGCTTTCTTT. Residues: CASSLGLREGLSPEAFF.

The sample holds many counts of this clonotype. J is TRBJ2-1 and V is TRBV29-1; D call uncertain. Trimming cost V 2 bases and J 9 bases, with 14 bases left between them. The CDR3 is 13 residues long. The V gene's germline CDR1 is SQVTM and CDR2 ANQGSEA. CDR3 in DNA: TGCAGCGTTGAACTCCCTCTCCCTACTGAGCAGTTCTTC. Translated, it gives CSVELPLPTEQFF.

The J gene is TRBJ2-5, the V gene TRBV11-2, with a tentative D call TRBD1 (6 bases). V shed 0 bases and J shed 0 bases, with 8 bases lying between them. The CDR3 sequence is 15 residues long. CDR1 is SGHAT and CDR2 is FQNNGV in the germline V gene. In nucleotides, the CDR3 is TGTGCCAGCAGCTTAGATCCAGGGGACCAAGAGACCCAGTACTTC. Protein: CASSLDPGDQETQYF.

This clonotype came up many times. The chain is built from TRBV7-2 and TRBJ1-1, with 7 bases lining up with TRBD1. The trim removed 5 bases at V and 4 bases at J, leaving 10 bases unmatched. The CDR3 totals 15 residues. Germline CDR1 reads SGHTA; CDR2 reads FQGNSA. The CDR3 region has the DNA TGTGCCAGCAGCGTTGTTGACAGGGCGGTCACTGAAGCTTTCTTT. It yields the protein CASSVVDRAVTEAFF.

This clonotype was counted only a few times. The chain recombines TRBV21-1 with TRBJ2-5. TRBV21-1 is listed as a pseudogene. The CDR3 is 8 amino acids. DNA for the CDR3: TGTCCCAAAGAGACCCAGTACTTC. It specifies CPKETQYF.

This chain links TRBV7-2 with TRBJ2-1; 7 nucleotides match TRBD2. CDR3 length: 16 amino acids. Per germline, CDR1 SGHTA and CDR2 FQGNSA. V lost 5 bases to trimming and J lost 0 bases; unmatched junction nucleotides: 7. Here the CDR3 reads CASSQWGGSSYNEQFF. DNA of the CDR3: TGTGCCAGCAGCCAATGGGGGGGAAGCTCCTACAATGAGCAGTTCTTC.

This clonotype occurred many times. This chain links TRBV20-1 with TRBJ2-5; weak D call: TRBD2 (5 bases). The V gene lost 3 bases and the J gene lost 1 base, with 12 bases spanning the gap. Germline V gene data show CDR1 as DFQATT and CDR2 as SNEGSKA (reference sequence). The CDR3 length is 14 residues. The CDR3 DNA reads as TGCAGTGCTAGCCCCGGGGTCGGCCAAGAGACCCAGTACTTC. Protein: CSASPGVGQETQYF.

This clonotype appeared a few times. V gene TRBV7-2 combines with J gene TRBJ2-3, with D possibly TRBD2 on 6 matching bases. CDR1 is SGHTA, CDR2 FQGNSA, per germline. The CDR3 consists of 16 residues. V was shortened by 1 base and J by 6 bases, with 17 bases between the two germline ends. CDR3 sequence: CASSLVARLAFDTQYF. CDR3 in DNA: TGTGCCAGCAGCTTAGTAGCGCGGCTAGCGTTCGATACGCAGTATTTT.

On this clonotype itself: Its ends do not fully match the called genes, so a read error is possible. V and J are TRBV10-3 and TRBJ1-6; D is undetermined. This CDR3 is built from 13 residues. Germline assignment: CDR1 ENHRY and CDR2 SYGVKD. Here the CDR3 DNA reads TGTGCCATCCGTGAGGAAGTGGGCTCACCCCTCCACTTT. This codes for CAIREEVGSPLHF.

This clonotype was detected ten times or more. This chain uses TRBV20-1 with TRBJ2-7, with TRBD2 matching over 9 bases. In germline, CDR1 is DFQATT, CDR2 SNEGSKA (reference sequence). Trimming at V came to 2 bases and at J to 7 bases, leaving 9 bases not matched to a gene. The CDR3 runs to 14 residues. The CDR3 reads CSARRLAGPGEQYV. The CDR3 DNA reads TGCAGTGCTAGAAGGCTAGCGGGGCCTGGGGAGCAGTACGTC.